This T cell receptor (beta chain) emerged from a study of T-cell reconstitution after alpha-beta-depleted transplantation in children. The TCRbeta library incorporated unique molecular identifiers. TCRdb re-called the PCR reads through MiXCR, storing one row per CDR3 protein. Seen here are nearly 250,000 distinct CDR3 sequences, approximately 8% observed once, and the top ten hold 5% to 8%. The CDR3 runs to 13 residues. V shed 5 bases, J shed 7 bases, and the junction held 6 bases outside the gene matches. Material: PBMCs, mostly from graft donor cells, obtained 180 days after TCRalphabeta/CD19-depleted stem cell transplant. The receptor comes from a male patient younger than 18 who had a stem cell transplant for acute lymphoblastic leukemia, so the T cells may come from the graft donor. The chain links TRBV12-3 or TRBV12-4 to TRBJ1-2, with 8 bases matching TRBD1. The DNA for the CDR3 is TGTGCCAGCAGTCCGACAGGGGCGCTTGGCTACACCTTC. Its protein product is CASSPTGALGYTF.